The 7 T cell receptor beta chains below come from one sample, sequenced in a study of post-analysis software for immune sequencing data. General study findings and limits: The study found TRBV5-6, TRBV5-1 and TRBV20-1 among a few TRBV segments more frequent in patients than controls.

These TCRs are of unknown antigen specificity. Unique molecular identifiers were built into the TCR beta cDNA libraries. MiXCR, run by TCRdb on the PCR reads, gives a single entry per CDR3 protein. The table has some 700,000 distinct CDR3 sequences, about 60% seen once. The material sequenced was blood. The receptors derive from a girl aged 2 to 9 with multiple sclerosis.

This clonotype showed up just a few times. The chain couples TRBV12-3 or TRBV12-4 to TRBJ1-1; TRBD1 is a possible D gene (5 bases). CDR3 length: 14 amino acids. The germline V and J ends were trimmed by 6 bases and 0 bases, with 11 bases remaining between them. The CDR3 sequence is CASSPGGVNTEAFF. DNA for the CDR3: TGTGCCAGCAGCCCTGGGGGGGTGAACACTGAAGCTTTCTTT.

The V call is TRBV5-1, the J call TRBJ2-4, with 14 bases identical to TRBD2. The J call is in doubt because the DNA end fits TRBJ2-7 better. Germline loops: CDR1 SGHRS, CDR2 YFSETQ. The CDR3 is 16 amino acids. The CDR3 coding sequence is TGCGCCAGCAGCCCCGGGACTAGCGGGAGTCCGTACGAGCAGTACTTC. As protein: CASSPGTSGSPYEQYF.

The V call is TRBV20-1, the J call TRBJ2-7; TRBD2 agrees at 7 bases. Per the germline V gene, CDR1 is DFQATT and CDR2 is SNEGSKA (reference sequence). Unmatched junction bases numbered 4, after V lost 3 bases and J lost 2 bases. The CDR3 runs 13 residues. In nucleotides, the CDR3 is TGCAGTGCTAGGATAAGCGGGACCTACGAGCAGTACTTC. Its protein is CSARISGTYEQYF.

The genes are TRBV29-1 and TRBJ2-1; 9 bases agree with TRBD2. The germline CDR1 and CDR2 sequences are SQVTM and ANQGSEA. The CDR3 covers 15 residues. V shed 5 bases, J shed 6 bases, and the junction held 11 bases outside the gene matches. The CDR3 is CSVRGPGLATNEQFF. The CDR3 coding sequence is TGCAGCGTTAGGGGCCCGGGACTAGCTACCAATGAGCAGTTCTTC.

The chain uses TRBV6-4 and TRBJ2-3; no clear D gene. CDR1 and CDR2 (germline): MRHNA, SNTAGT. Trimming left V 3 bases short and J 3 bases short, with 16 bases between. The CDR3 runs to 16 residues. CDR3 DNA sequence: TGTGCCAGCAGTGAAGTAGCCCCACCAAGGACAGATACGCAGTATTTT. Protein sequence: CASSEVAPPRTDTQYF.

The gene calls are TRBV6-6 and TRBJ2-4; a possible D gene is TRBD2 (6 bases). Germline CDR1 is MNHNY and CDR2 is SVGAGI (reference sequence). The CDR3 sequence is 15 residues long. V was pared by 0 bases and J by 5 bases, with 11 bases between. CDR3 bases: TGTGCCAGCAGTTACTCCCAGGGAGGCCAAAACATTCAGTACTTC. Amino acid sequence: CASSYSQGGQNIQYF.

The V gene is TRBV29-1, the J gene TRBJ1-2; TRBD1 agrees at 10 bases. CDR1 and CDR2 from the germline V gene are SQVTM and ANQGSEA. This CDR3 comprises 14 residues. Trimming cost V 0 bases and J 6 bases; bases outside gene matches: 4. The CDR3 DNA sequence: TGCAGCGTTGAAGAAAGGGACAGGGGTAATGGCTACACCTTC. This codes for CSVEERDRGNGYTF. The variable domain in full, with the rest retrieved from reference TRBV29-1 and TRBJ1-2, is SAVISQKPSRDICQRGTSLTIQCQVDSQVTMMFWYRQQPGQSLTLIATANQGSEATYESGFVIDKFPISRPNLTFSTLTVSNMSPEDSSIYLCSVEERDRGNGYTFGSGTRLTVV.